This TCR beta chain was retrieved from a study of blood T cell repertoires in COVID-19. V was cut by 4 bases and J by 6 bases, with 10 bases left in between. Germline CDR1 and CDR2: SNHLY and FYNNEI. The CDR3 has 13 amino acids. In the study's own analysis: Amplification of reference gene primers provided the estimated nucleated cell counts. Method: immunoSEQ multiplex PCR; TCRdb's copy keeps in-frame clones and lacks some. The D gene and trimming were derived from the DNA, and the V and J assignments and clone size from that table. Found here are about 170,000 clones, about 86% of them singletons; the top ten hold under 13%.

Sequencing used peripheral blood. The chain has TRBV2 and TRBJ1-5; D may be TRBD1 (5 bases). This receptor was obtained from a man in his 70s with active or convalescent COVID-19. Here the CDR3 reads CASSGTGSQPQHF. The CDR3 coding sequence is TGTGCCAGCAGTGGCACAGGTTCTCAGCCCCAGCATTTT.